This T cell receptor beta chain was sequenced during a study of blood T cell repertoires in COVID-19. Libraries were prepared by immunoSEQ multiplex PCR; TCRdb keeps only in-frame clonotypes and omits some of them. The table records around 260,000 clones, over 75% of them present only once. Source material: peripheral blood. The TCR originated in a woman in her fifties or sixties with acute or convalescent COVID-19.

Here the CDR3 DNA reads TGTGCCAGCAGTTTCAGGGGGTTAGACAATCAGCCCCAGCATTTT. Amino acid sequence: CASSFRGLDNQPQHF. V usage is TRBV28 and J usage is TRBJ1-5, with TRBD1 identical over 7 bases. Germline V gene sequence: CDR1 MDHEN, CDR2 SYDVKM. This CDR3 is 15 amino acids long. The junction had 5 bases not matched to a gene; V was cut back by 3 bases and J by 3 bases.